The rows below give T cell receptor beta chains drawn from one sample of a study of T cells in Graves' hyperthyroidism and ophthalmopathy. TCRdb passed the multiplex PCR reads through MiXCR, listing each CDR3 protein once. The sample contains under 350,000 distinct CDR3 sequences, around a sixth of which appear only once. Sequencing used blood. The receptors were sampled from a woman in her forties or fifties with Graves' hyperthyroidism. Both conserved end residues are part of each CDR3. Fields, in order: J gene, V gene, D gene, clone size, CDR3 protein, CDR3 DNA. A D gene is named only where the DNA matches it firmly. The listing skips clone size in some rows; elsewhere it reads once, few, many or a size class.

J gene: TRBJ1-2
V gene: TRBV27
D gene: -
clone size: many
CDR3 protein: CASSSLYQTGRLTF
CDR3 DNA: TGTGCCAGCAGTTCTCTTTACCAGACGGGACGGCTTACCTTC

J gene: TRBJ2-1
V gene: TRBV11-2
D gene: -
clone size: many
CDR3 protein: CASSLRSSLPSDEQFF
CDR3 DNA: TGTGCCAGCAGCTTAAGGTCAAGCCTCCCAAGCGATGAGCAGTTCTTC

J gene: TRBJ2-2
V gene: TRBV5-1
D gene: TRBD1
clone size: -
CDR3 protein: CASSVTGAALTGELFF
CDR3 DNA: TGCGCCAGCAGCGTGACAGGGGCGGCTCTCACCGGGGAGCTGTTTTTT

J gene: TRBJ2-7
V gene: TRBV28
D gene: TRBD1
clone size: many
CDR3 protein: CASSLNLGTGTYEQYF
CDR3 DNA: TGTGCCAGCAGCCTTAACCTCGGGACAGGGACCTACGAGCAGTACTTC

J gene: TRBJ2-1
V gene: TRBV7-2
D gene: -
clone size: few
CDR3 protein: CASSLGGLVQFF
CDR3 DNA: TGTGCCAGCAGCTTAGGAGGACTGGTGCAGTTCTTC

J gene: TRBJ2-3
V gene: TRBV5-1
D gene: TRBD1
clone size: -
CDR3 protein: CASSLRTGPTDTQYF
CDR3 DNA: TGCGCCAGCAGCCTTAGGACAGGCCCGACAGATACGCAGTATTTT

J gene: TRBJ1-2
V gene: TRBV3-1
D gene: -
clone size: many
CDR3 protein: CASSQEMLNYGYTF
CDR3 DNA: TGTGCCAGCAGCCAAGAGATGCTAAACTATGGCTACACCTTC

J gene: TRBJ1-3
V gene: TRBV27
D gene: TRBD1
clone size: many
CDR3 protein: CASSLGQGAGNTIYF
CDR3 DNA: TGTGCCAGCAGTCTTGGACAGGGAGCTGGAAACACCATATATTTT

J gene: TRBJ2-2
V gene: TRBV6-1
D gene: -
clone size: few
CDR3 protein: CASGASLPNTGELFF
CDR3 DNA: TGTGCCAGCGGGGCTTCTTTACCGAACACCGGGGAGCTGTTTTTT

J gene: TRBJ1-4
V gene: TRBV5-1
D gene: -
clone size: few
CDR3 protein: CASSLAPVQGGEKLFF
CDR3 DNA: TGCGCCAGCAGCTTGGCCCCGGTGCAGGGAGGTGAAAAACTGTTTTTT

J gene: TRBJ2-7
V gene: TRBV20-1
D gene: -
clone size: -
CDR3 protein: CSAGGRDKNLDEQYF
CDR3 DNA: TGCAGTGCTGGGGGGAGGGACAAGAATTTGGACGAGCAGTACTTC

J gene: TRBJ2-5
V gene: TRBV6-1
D gene: TRBD1
clone size: -
CDR3 protein: CASISRTGLAETQYF
CDR3 DNA: TGTGCCAGCATTTCGAGGACAGGGCTGGCGGAGACCCAGTACTTC

J gene: TRBJ1-1
V gene: TRBV29-1
D gene: -
clone size: few
CDR3 protein: CSVQTPLNTEAFF
CDR3 DNA: TGCAGCGTCCAGACACCTCTGAACACTGAAGCTTTCTTT

J gene: TRBJ1-2
V gene: TRBV28
D gene: -
clone size: many
CDR3 protein: CASSLEAALSYGYTF
CDR3 DNA: TGTGCCAGCAGTTTAGAGGCAGCTCTGAGCTATGGCTACACCTTC

J gene: TRBJ2-1
V gene: TRBV14
D gene: -
clone size: -
CDR3 protein: CASSQDESSYNEQFF
CDR3 DNA: TGTGCCAGCAGCCAAGATGAGAGCTCCTACAATGAGCAGTTCTTC

J gene: TRBJ2-3
V gene: TRBV20-1
D gene: TRBD2
clone size: many
CDR3 protein: CSARTLAGPTDTQYF
CDR3 DNA: TGCAGTGCGCGTACCTTAGCGGGGCCCACAGATACGCAGTATTTT

J gene: TRBJ2-3
V gene: TRBV12-3/TRBV12-4
D gene: TRBD1
clone size: -
CDR3 protein: CASRYRGDTQYF
CDR3 DNA: TGTGCCAGCAGATACAGGGGAGATACGCAGTATTTT

J gene: TRBJ2-2
V gene: TRBV20-1
D gene: TRBD2
clone size: -
CDR3 protein: CSAREQRGAGELFF
CDR3 DNA: TGCAGTGCTAGGGAACAGCGGGGGGCCGGGGAGCTGTTTTTT

J gene: TRBJ2-3
V gene: TRBV20-1
D gene: TRBD2
clone size: -
CDR3 protein: CSAIRGGPTDTQYF
CDR3 DNA: TGCAGTGCTATCCGGGGGGGCCCCACAGATACGCAGTATTTT

J gene: TRBJ2-1
V gene: TRBV4-2
D gene: TRBD2
clone size: -
CDR3 protein: CASSQATILSGGANNEQFF
CDR3 DNA: TGTGCCAGCAGCCAAGCAACCATCCTTTCGGGAGGGGCCAACAATGAGCAGTTCTTC

J gene: TRBJ2-3
V gene: TRBV10-3
D gene: -
clone size: few
CDR3 protein: CAISAAASDTQYF
CDR3 DNA: TGTGCCATCAGTGCGGCAGCTTCAGATACGCAGTATTTT

J gene: TRBJ1-6
V gene: TRBV5-1
D gene: -
clone size: few
CDR3 protein: CASSLAGPRVDSPLHF
CDR3 DNA: TGCGCCAGCAGCTTGGCCGGGCCGCGCGTAGACTCACCCCTCCACTTT

J gene: TRBJ2-1
V gene: TRBV6-1
D gene: TRBD2
clone size: many
CDR3 protein: CASRRGTSGGNEQFF
CDR3 DNA: TGTGCCAGCAGGAGGGGGACTAGCGGGGGAAATGAGCAGTTCTTC

J gene: TRBJ2-5
V gene: TRBV11-3
D gene: TRBD1
clone size: many
CDR3 protein: CASSYPRTGTGIETQYF
CDR3 DNA: TGTGCCAGCAGCTACCCGCGGACCGGGACAGGGATAGAGACCCAGTACTTC

J gene: TRBJ2-2
V gene: TRBV20-1
D gene: TRBD2
clone size: -
CDR3 protein: CSATGLAGGPNTGELFF
CDR3 DNA: TGCAGTGCGACTGGACTAGCGGGGGGGCCGAACACCGGGGAGCTGTTTTTT

J gene: TRBJ1-1
V gene: TRBV4-1
D gene: -
clone size: -
CDR3 protein: CASSQESGGLNTEAFF
CDR3 DNA: TGCGCCAGCAGCCAAGAATCCGGGGGGCTAAACACTGAAGCTTTCTTT

J gene: TRBJ1-2
V gene: TRBV7-9
D gene: TRBD1
clone size: few
CDR3 protein: CASSAGDRAYGYTF
CDR3 DNA: TGTGCCAGCAGCGCCGGGGACAGGGCCTATGGCTACACCTTC

J gene: TRBJ1-5
V gene: TRBV6-2/TRBV6-3
D gene: TRBD1
clone size: -
CDR3 protein: CASSTTGRIDQPQHF
CDR3 DNA: TGTGCCAGCAGCACGACAGGGAGAATAGATCAGCCCCAGCATTTT

J gene: TRBJ1-2
V gene: TRBV5-1
D gene: -
clone size: -
CDR3 protein: CASSEAGTRAYGYTF
CDR3 DNA: TGCGCCAGCAGCGAAGCCGGGACAAGAGCCTATGGCTACACCTTC

J gene: TRBJ2-1
V gene: TRBV12-3/TRBV12-4
D gene: TRBD2
clone size: -
CDR3 protein: CASSPLVASGRAYEQFF
CDR3 DNA: TGTGCCAGCAGTCCCCTTGTGGCTAGCGGGAGGGCCTATGAGCAGTTCTTC

J gene: TRBJ1-5
V gene: TRBV29-1
D gene: -
clone size: -
CDR3 protein: CSVGQTNSNQPQHF
CDR3 DNA: TGCAGCGTTGGTCAGACAAATAGCAATCAGCCCCAGCATTTT

J gene: TRBJ1-2
V gene: TRBV5-1
D gene: -
clone size: many
CDR3 protein: CASSLSPNAGYTF
CDR3 DNA: TGCGCCAGCAGCTTGAGCCCCAATGCGGGCTACACCTTC

J gene: TRBJ1-1
V gene: TRBV12-3/TRBV12-4
D gene: -
clone size: few
CDR3 protein: CASRHRGPEAFF
CDR3 DNA: TGTGCCAGCAGACATAGGGGTCCCGAAGCTTTCTTT

J gene: TRBJ2-1
V gene: TRBV6-1
D gene: -
clone size: -
CDR3 protein: CASRKPGVDEQFF
CDR3 DNA: TGTGCCAGCAGAAAACCAGGGGTGGATGAGCAGTTCTTC

J gene: TRBJ1-4
V gene: TRBV9
D gene: -
clone size: -
CDR3 protein: CASSPPPATNEKLFF
CDR3 DNA: TGTGCCAGCAGCCCCCCCCCCGCAACTAATGAAAAACTGTTTTTT

J gene: TRBJ2-1
V gene: TRBV19
D gene: TRBD1
clone size: -
CDR3 protein: CASSIVGTDLSSYNEQFF
CDR3 DNA: TGTGCCAGTAGTATTGTCGGGACAGACCTAAGCTCCTACAATGAGCAGTTCTTC

J gene: TRBJ1-3
V gene: TRBV6-1
D gene: -
clone size: -
CDR3 protein: CASSADQPPGNTIYF
CDR3 DNA: TGTGCCAGCAGTGCGGACCAGCCTCCTGGAAACACCATATATTTT

J gene: TRBJ2-1
V gene: TRBV5-1
D gene: -
clone size: many
CDR3 protein: CASSLVAATSYNEQFF
CDR3 DNA: TGCGCCAGCAGCTTGGTGGCGGCCACTTCCTACAATGAGCAGTTCTTC

J gene: TRBJ2-1
V gene: TRBV28
D gene: -
clone size: many
CDR3 protein: CASSYRQGGVYNEQFF
CDR3 DNA: TGTGCCAGCAGTTACAGACAGGGAGGGGTTTACAATGAGCAGTTCTTC

J gene: TRBJ1-4
V gene: TRBV6-1
D gene: -
clone size: -
CDR3 protein: CASSGGGTNEKLFF
CDR3 DNA: TGTGCCAGCAGTGGCGGCGGGACTAATGAAAAACTGTTTTTT

J gene: TRBJ2-5
V gene: TRBV6-1
D gene: -
clone size: -
CDR3 protein: CASSPVRQETQYF
CDR3 DNA: TGTGCCAGCAGCCCCGTCCGTCAAGAGACCCAGTACTTC

J gene: TRBJ2-5
V gene: TRBV11-1
D gene: TRBD2
clone size: many
CDR3 protein: CASSLAETSSQTQYF
CDR3 DNA: TGTGCCAGCAGCTTAGCGGAGACTAGCTCGCAGACCCAGTACTTC

J gene: TRBJ2-4
V gene: TRBV9
D gene: -
clone size: -
CDR3 protein: CASSVSPGTGEVQYF
CDR3 DNA: TGTGCCAGCAGCGTAAGTCCCGGGACGGGAGAGGTTCAGTACTTC

J gene: TRBJ2-3
V gene: TRBV5-1
D gene: TRBD2
clone size: many
CDR3 protein: CASSPGGGESTDTQYF
CDR3 DNA: TGCGCCAGCAGCCCCGGCGGGGGGGAGAGCACAGATACGCAGTATTTT

J gene: TRBJ2-5
V gene: TRBV6-1
D gene: -
clone size: few
CDR3 protein: CASSLQGGIAGDQETQYF
CDR3 DNA: TGTGCCAGCAGTTTACAGGGTGGAATTGCGGGGGACCAAGAGACCCAGTACTTC

J gene: TRBJ2-2
V gene: TRBV7-9
D gene: TRBD1
clone size: few
CDR3 protein: CASSVRDRVDTGELFF
CDR3 DNA: TGTGCCAGCAGCGTCCGGGACAGGGTCGACACCGGGGAGCTGTTTTTT